This is a list of T cell receptor beta chains from one sample in a study of T cell changes during pregnancy in multiple sclerosis. Only in-frame clones appear in the TCRdb table, and some are missing; sequencing was by immunoSEQ multiplex PCR. The sample contains about 44,000 clones, roughly nine tenths of which appear only once. Sequencing used CD4+ T cells from peripheral blood mononuclear cells, obtained after pregnancy. All receptors derive from a female donor with multiple sclerosis, enrolled in a pregnancy study. The CDR3 runs from the conserved cysteine through the conserved F or W. The D gene is left open where the match is weak. A row's size may be missing; if present it is once, few, many or a size class.

V,J,D,length,size,CDR3,DNA
TRBV10-1,TRBJ2-2,TRBD2,16,NA,CASSESGKRETGELFF,TGCGCCAGCAGTGAGTCGGGAAAGCGGGAAACCGGGGAGCTGTTTTTT
TRBV7-9,TRBJ2-5,NA,16,NA,CASSPHSTGLGETQYF,TGTGCCAGCAGCCCCCATTCTACCGGGTTGGGTGAGACCCAGTACTTC
TRBV5-4,TRBJ2-2,TRBD1,16,few,CASSLGRGRDTGELFF,TGTGCCAGCAGCTTGGGTAGGGGGCGCGACACCGGGGAGCTGTTTTTT
TRBV5-1,TRBJ1-3,NA,16,NA,CASSLPRVDSGNTIYF,TGCGCCAGCAGCTTGCCTCGGGTCGACTCTGGAAACACCATATATTTT
TRBV28,TRBJ1-2,NA,13,NA,CASSQRTSGSYTF,TGTGCCAGCAGTCAAAGGACCTCGGGGAGCTACACCTTC
TRBV4-1,TRBJ2-4,TRBD1,17,NA,CASSQDRDRGQERIQYF,TGCGCCAGCAGCCAAGATAGGGACAGGGGACAAGAGCGAATTCAGTACTTC
TRBV5-5,TRBJ2-7,NA,12,NA,CASSFQAGEQYF,TGTGCCAGCAGCTTTCAGGCTGGGGAGCAGTACTTC
TRBV18,TRBJ2-1,NA,17,NA,CASSPLDSYLSYNEQFF,TGTGCCAGCTCACCCCTCGACTCCTACCTTAGCTACAATGAGCAGTTCTTC
TRBV7-2,TRBJ2-1,TRBD2,14,NA,CASSLVGVRGEQFF,TGTGCCAGCAGCTTAGTGGGAGTGCGGGGGGAGCAGTTCTTC
TRBV7-2,TRBJ1-2,NA,14,medium-sized,CASTQIQGNYGYTF,TGTGCCAGCACCCAAATACAGGGCAACTATGGCTACACCTTC
TRBV4-2,TRBJ2-7,NA,16,NA,CASSQGPGLESYEQYF,TGTGCCAGCAGCCAGGGGCCGGGACTGGAATCCTACGAGCAGTACTTC
TRBV5-1,TRBJ1-5,TRBD1,15,NA,CASSLTGDSNQPQHF,TGCGCCAGCAGCCTGACAGGGGATAGCAATCAGCCCCAGCATTTT
TRBV5-1,TRBJ2-5,TRBD2,14,NA,CASSLRTSIETQYF,TGCGCCAGCAGCTTGCGGACTAGCATCGAGACCCAGTACTTC
TRBV18,TRBJ2-6,NA,14,NA,CASSPGAGANVLTF,TGTGCCAGCTCACCAGGGGCCGGGGCCAACGTCCTGACTTTC
TRBV7-2,TRBJ1-5,NA,17,NA,CASSRGGATVSNQPQHF,TGTGCCAGCAGTCGGGGGGGGGCGACAGTTAGCAATCAGCCCCAGCATTTT
TRBV7-9,TRBJ2-1,TRBD2,16,NA,CASSRLAGGTGNEQFF,TGTGCCAGCAGCCGACTAGCGGGAGGGACGGGGAATGAGCAGTTCTTC
TRBV2,TRBJ2-7,TRBD2,13,once,CASRGGLGYEQYF,TGTGCCAGCCGGGGGGGCCTTGGGTACGAGCAGTACTTC
TRBV5-1,TRBJ2-5,NA,13,NA,CASSSGDGETQYF,TGCGCCAGCAGCTCGGGAGACGGGGAGACCCAGTACTTC
TRBV7-9,TRBJ1-1,TRBD1,14,NA,CASSPQTGETEAFF,TGTGCCAGCAGCCCCCAGACAGGGGAGACTGAAGCTTTCTTT
TRBV10-3,TRBJ1-1,TRBD1,20,NA,CAISEGDRASTKEMNTEAFF,TGTGCCATCAGTGAGGGGGACAGGGCGAGTACGAAGGAGATGAACACTGAAGCTTTCTTT
TRBV7-9,TRBJ2-2,TRBD2,16,NA,CASSPLAGVLGGELFF,TGTGCCAGCAGCCCTCTAGCGGGAGTGTTGGGCGGGGAGCTGTTTTTT
TRBV4-1,TRBJ1-2,TRBD1,17,NA,CASSPGQGVPSNYGYTF,TGCGCCAGCAGCCCCGGACAGGGGGTCCCGTCGAACTATGGCTACACCTTC
TRBV5-1,TRBJ2-5,NA,12,NA,CASSLSKGEQYF,TGCGCCAGCAGCTTGTCCAAGGGGGAGCAGTACTTC
TRBV2,TRBJ1-6,NA,16,NA,CASNIQGPASNSPLHF,TGTGCCAGCAATATACAGGGCCCCGCCAGTAATTCACCCCTCCACTTT